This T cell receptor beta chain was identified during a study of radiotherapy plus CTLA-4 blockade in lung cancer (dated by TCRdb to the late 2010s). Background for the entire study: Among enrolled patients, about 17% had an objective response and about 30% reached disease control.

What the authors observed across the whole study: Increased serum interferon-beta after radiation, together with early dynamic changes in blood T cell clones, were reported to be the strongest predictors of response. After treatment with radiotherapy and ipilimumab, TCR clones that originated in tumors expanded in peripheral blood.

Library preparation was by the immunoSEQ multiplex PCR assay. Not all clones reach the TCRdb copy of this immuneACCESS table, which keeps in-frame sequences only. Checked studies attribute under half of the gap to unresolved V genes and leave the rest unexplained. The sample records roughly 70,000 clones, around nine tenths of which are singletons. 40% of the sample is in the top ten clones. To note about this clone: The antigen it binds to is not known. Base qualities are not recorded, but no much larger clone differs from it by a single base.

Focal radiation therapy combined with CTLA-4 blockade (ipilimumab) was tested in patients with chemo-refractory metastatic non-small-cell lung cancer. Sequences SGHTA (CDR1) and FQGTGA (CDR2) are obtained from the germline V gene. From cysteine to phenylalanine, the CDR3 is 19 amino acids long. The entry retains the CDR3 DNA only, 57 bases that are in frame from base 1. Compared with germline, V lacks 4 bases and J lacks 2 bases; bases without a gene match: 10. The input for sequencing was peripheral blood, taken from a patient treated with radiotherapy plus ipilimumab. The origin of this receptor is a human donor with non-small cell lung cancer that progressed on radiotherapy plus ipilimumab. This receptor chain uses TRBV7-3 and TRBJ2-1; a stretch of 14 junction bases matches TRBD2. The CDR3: CASSSPTWTSGRPYNEQFF. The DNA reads TGTGCCAGCAGCTCACCCACTTGGACTAGCGGGAGGCCCTACAATGAGCAGTTCTTC.